This T cell receptor beta chain was sequenced in a study of CD8 T cells in Susac syndrome (dated by TCRdb to 2018 to 2020). For the study in its entirety: Whether CD8+ T cell activation and differentiation in Susac syndrome was antigen driven was tested using repertoire sequencing.

The CDR3 starts with the cysteine, ends with the phenylalanine, and has 14 residues. CDR3 DNA is the only sequence kept; it has 42 bases, read in frame from the first base. Trimmed from V: 3 bases; trimmed from J: 9 bases; junction bases lacking a gene match: 10. Points the paper makes about the study in general: The study acknowledged that relatively few individuals were included in the TCR sequencing and HLA analysis.

RNA was extracted with the RNeasy kit and roughly 0.45 to 1 ug was reverse transcribed using random hexamers. TCR beta CDR3 regions were amplified with the immunoSEQ multiplex PCR assay covering 54 Vbeta and 13 Jbeta segments. PCR amplification bias was corrected by using a synthetic template baseline for primer optimization and computational correction. Under the source paper's analysis protocol: Reads were annotated to V, D and J genes per IMGT and analyzed with immunoSEQ Analyzer, keeping only productive sequences. Clonality was computed as one minus Shannon entropy normalized by log2 of the number of productive unique sequences. For each patient and control, public and private clones were evaluated within the 100 most prevalent clones. Susac-specific clones were defined as absent from healthy and MS cohorts, 1052 published viral clones and other ImmuneACCESS disease sequences. The public reads were reanalyzed by TCRdb: fastp trimming at Q25, MiXCR alignment, in-frame beta chains only. A single entry per CDR3 protein holds the most common genes and DNA from its merged rows. The V and J calls, along with clone size, are taken from TCRdb and not from the paper's own processing. The sample table shows over 100,000 distinct CDR3 sequences, and about 95% are seen once. 0.075% to 0.1% of the sample goes to the ten largest clones.

High-throughput TCR beta sequencing profiled peripheral blood CD8+ and CD4+ T cells from healthy donors, Susac syndrome patients and multiple sclerosis patients. Healthy donors were included as age- and sex-matched controls. Bulk CD8+ and CD4+ T cells were purified by magnetic negative isolation, whereas CD8+ TEMRA cells were enriched by FACS. Blood was drawn into EDTA tubes, processed within 24 hours, and PBMCs were isolated by density gradient centrifugation. PBMCs intended for TCR sequencing were frozen in liquid nitrogen and were later thawed in a 37 degrees C water bath. The sorted or isolated CD4+, CD8+ and CD8+ TEMRA cells had a purity of 90% or higher. This clonotype was observed once. It lacks a known antigen. Base qualities were left out, and no much larger clone turns up one base away. One read alone provides weak support.

The sample taken for sequencing was CD4+ T cells from PBMCs. The rearrangement joined TRBV12-3 or TRBV12-4 to TRBJ2-5, with 7 central nucleotides matching TRBD1. The sequence was obtained from a human donor in good health. The nucleotide sequence reads as follows: TGTGCCAGCAGTTTGAATAGGCAAACAGGGGCCCAGTACTTC. This sequence encodes CASSLNRQTGAQYF.